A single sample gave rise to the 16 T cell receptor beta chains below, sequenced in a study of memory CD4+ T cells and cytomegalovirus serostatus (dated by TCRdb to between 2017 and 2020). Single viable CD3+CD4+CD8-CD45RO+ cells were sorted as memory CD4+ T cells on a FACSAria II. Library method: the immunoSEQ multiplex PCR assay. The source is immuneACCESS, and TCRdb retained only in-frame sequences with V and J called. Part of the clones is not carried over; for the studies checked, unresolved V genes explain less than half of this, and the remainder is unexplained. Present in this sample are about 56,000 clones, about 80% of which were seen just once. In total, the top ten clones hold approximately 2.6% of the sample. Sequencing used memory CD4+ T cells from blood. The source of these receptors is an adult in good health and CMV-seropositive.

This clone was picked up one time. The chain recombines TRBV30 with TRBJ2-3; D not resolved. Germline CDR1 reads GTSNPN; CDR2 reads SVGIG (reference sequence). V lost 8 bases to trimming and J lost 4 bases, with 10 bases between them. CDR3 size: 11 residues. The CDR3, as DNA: TGTGCCGGCTCCTCCGCAGATACGCAGTATTTT. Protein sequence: CAGSSADTQYF.

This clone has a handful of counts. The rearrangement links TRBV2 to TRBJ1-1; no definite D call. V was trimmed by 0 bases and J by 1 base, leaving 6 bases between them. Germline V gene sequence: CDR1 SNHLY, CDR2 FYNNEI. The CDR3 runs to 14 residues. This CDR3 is CASSEAWGNTEAFF. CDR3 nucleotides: TGTGCCAGCAGTGAAGCCTGGGGGAACACTGAAGCTTTCTTT. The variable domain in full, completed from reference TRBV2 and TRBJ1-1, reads EPEVTQTPSHQVTQMGQEVILRCVPISNHLYFYWYRQILGQKVEFLVSFYNNEISEKSEIFDDQFSVERPDGSNFTLKIRSTKLEDSAMYFCASSEAWGNTEAFFGQGTRLTVV.

The CDR3 loop is CASSADSGVYGYTF. CDR3 in DNA: TGCGCCAGCAGTGCTGACTCGGGGGTCTATGGCTACACCTTC. The chain has TRBV10-2 and TRBJ1-2, with D tentatively TRBD1 (5 bases). Trimming took off 4 bases at V and 4 bases at J, with 13 bases between the two ends. CDR3 length equals 14 residues. Germline CDR1 and CDR2: WSHSY and SAAADI.

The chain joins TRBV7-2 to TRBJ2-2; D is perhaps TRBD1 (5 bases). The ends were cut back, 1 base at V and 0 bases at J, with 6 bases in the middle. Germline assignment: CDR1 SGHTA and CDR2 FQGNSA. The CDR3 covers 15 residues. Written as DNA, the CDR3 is TGTGCCAGCAGCTTAGGGGGCGCGAACACCGGGGAGCTGTTTTTT. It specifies CASSLGGANTGELFF.

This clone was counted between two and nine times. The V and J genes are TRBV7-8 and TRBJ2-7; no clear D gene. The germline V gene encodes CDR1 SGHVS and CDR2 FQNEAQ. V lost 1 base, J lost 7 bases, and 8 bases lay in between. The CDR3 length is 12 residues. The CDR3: CASSLVGREQYF. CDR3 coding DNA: TGTGCCAGCAGCTTAGTCGGCCGTGAGCAGTACTTC.

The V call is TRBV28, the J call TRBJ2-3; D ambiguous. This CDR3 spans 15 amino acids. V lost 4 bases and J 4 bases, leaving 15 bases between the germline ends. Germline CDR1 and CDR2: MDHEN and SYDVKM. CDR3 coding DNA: TGTGCCAGCAGTTCCGTGGCCTCACCCCCAGATACGCAGTATTTT. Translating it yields CASSSVASPPDTQYF.

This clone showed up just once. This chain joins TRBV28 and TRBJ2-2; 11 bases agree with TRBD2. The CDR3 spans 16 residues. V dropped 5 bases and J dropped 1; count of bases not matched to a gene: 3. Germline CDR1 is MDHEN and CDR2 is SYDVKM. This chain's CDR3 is CASSPGLAGNTGELFF. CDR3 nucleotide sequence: TGTGCCAGCAGTCCTGGACTAGCGGGGAACACCGGGGAGCTGTTTTTT.

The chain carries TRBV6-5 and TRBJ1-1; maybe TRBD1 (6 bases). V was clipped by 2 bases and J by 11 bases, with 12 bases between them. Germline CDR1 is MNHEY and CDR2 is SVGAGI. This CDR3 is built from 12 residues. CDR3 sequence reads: CASSYGGQGAFF. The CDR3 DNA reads TGTGCCAGCAGTTACGGGGGCCAGGGGGCTTTCTTT.

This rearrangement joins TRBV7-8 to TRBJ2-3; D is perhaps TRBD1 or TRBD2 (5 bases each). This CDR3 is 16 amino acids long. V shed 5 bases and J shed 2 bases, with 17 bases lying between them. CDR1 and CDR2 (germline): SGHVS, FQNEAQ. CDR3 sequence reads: CASSLGTSISTDTQYF. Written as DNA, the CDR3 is TGTGCCAGCAGCCTTGGGACCTCAATTTCCACAGATACGCAGTATTTT.

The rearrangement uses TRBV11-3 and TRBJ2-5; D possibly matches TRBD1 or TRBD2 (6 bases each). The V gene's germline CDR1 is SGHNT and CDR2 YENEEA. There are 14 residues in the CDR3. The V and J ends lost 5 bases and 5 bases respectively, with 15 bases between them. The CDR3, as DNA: TGTGCCAGCAGCACACAGGGACGGGGGGAGACCCAGTACTTC. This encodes CASSTQGRGETQYF.

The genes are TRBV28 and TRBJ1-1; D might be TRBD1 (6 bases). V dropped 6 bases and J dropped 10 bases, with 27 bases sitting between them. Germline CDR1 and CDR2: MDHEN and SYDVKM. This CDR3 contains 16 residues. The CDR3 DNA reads TGTGCCAGCAGAGGGGGGGGGAGGCAGGCCCACACACGAGCTTTCTTT. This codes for CASRGGGRQAHTRAFF.

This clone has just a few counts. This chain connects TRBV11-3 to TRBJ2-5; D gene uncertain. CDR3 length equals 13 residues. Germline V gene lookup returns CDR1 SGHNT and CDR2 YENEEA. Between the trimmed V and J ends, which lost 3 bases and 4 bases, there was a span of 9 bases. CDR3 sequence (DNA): TGTGCCAGCAGCTTCCCCCGCGGAGAGACCCAGTACTTC. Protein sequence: CASSFPRGETQYF.

CDR3 region: CTSSQDIMASGSSDEQFF. CDR3 coding DNA: TGCACCAGCAGCCAAGATATCATGGCTAGCGGGAGTAGCGATGAGCAGTTCTTC. The chain links TRBV1 to TRBJ2-1; the table calls TRBD2, which could not be checked here. TRBV1 is annotated as a pseudogene. The CDR3 covers 18 residues.

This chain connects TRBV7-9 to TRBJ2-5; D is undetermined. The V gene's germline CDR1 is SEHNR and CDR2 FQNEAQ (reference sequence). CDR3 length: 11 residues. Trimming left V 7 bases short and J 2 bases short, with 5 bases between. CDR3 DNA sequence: TGTGCCAGCACCAAACAAGAGACCCAGTACTTC. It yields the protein CASTKQETQYF.

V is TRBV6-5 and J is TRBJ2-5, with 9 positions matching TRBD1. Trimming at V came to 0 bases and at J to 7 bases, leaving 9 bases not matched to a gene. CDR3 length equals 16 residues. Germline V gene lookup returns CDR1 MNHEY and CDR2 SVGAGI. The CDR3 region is CASSYSITGQGATQYF. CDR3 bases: TGTGCCAGCAGTTACTCGATAACGGGACAGGGTGCGACCCAGTACTTC.

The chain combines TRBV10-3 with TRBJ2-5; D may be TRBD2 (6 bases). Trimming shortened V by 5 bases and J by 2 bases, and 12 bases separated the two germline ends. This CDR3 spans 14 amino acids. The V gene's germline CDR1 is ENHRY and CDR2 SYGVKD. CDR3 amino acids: CAISRAGEQETQYF. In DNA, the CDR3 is TGTGCCATCAGTCGAGCGGGCGAACAAGAGACCCAGTACTTC.